A selection of T cell receptor beta chains follows, all from one sample in a study of T cells expressing NK-cell markers. TCRdb processed the 5' RACE reads again and assigns one entry to each CDR3 protein, with no DNA. The sample data list about 460,000 distinct CDR3 sequences. Sequencing was done on a sample of blood T cells: a sorted CD56 or NKG2C T cell subset, CD4+ or CD8+ T cells, or bulk PBMC T cells (not recorded which). Receptors were obtained from a woman in her forties or fifties in good health. Each CDR3 is given with its conserved first and last residue.

TRBV5-6	TRBJ2-1	CASNRDSRASYNEQFF
TRBV5-1	TRBJ2-3	CASSLRRSRLVETTLAQYF
TRBV7-6	TRBJ2-3	CASSLGGTSGSSTDTQYF
TRBV11-1	TRBJ2-1	CASSSTSGPTEQFF
TRBV20-1	TRBJ2-1	CSAQGLAPSYNEQFF
TRBV7-8	TRBJ1-2	CASSPGGRTSYGYTF
TRBV7-9	TRBJ1-2	CASLTGTHYGYTF
TRBV7-9	TRBJ2-1	CASSPGLAGGNYNEQFF
TRBV4-1	TRBJ2-4	CASSQELMPQGAKNIQYF
TRBV5-1	TRBJ2-3	CASSDNYRGTRGNTQYF
TRBV6-5	TRBJ2-7	CASKKVETGPYEQYF
TRBV7-6	TRBJ2-5	CASSSGPLQEETQYF
TRBV7-9	TRBJ1-2	CASREVGANYGYTF
TRBV20-1	TRBJ2-1	CSARDLQGSSYNEQFF
TRBV29-1	TRBJ2-3	CSVAQTGSTDTQYF
TRBV4-1	TRBJ2-1	CASSQDLVGAVSYNEQFF
TRBV11-3	TRBJ2-3	CASSPGRVLTDTQYF
TRBV6-2/TRBV6-3	TRBJ1-1	CASSSAGQMNTEAFF
TRBV5-1	TRBJ1-5	CASSFTSGNQPQHF
TRBV6-1	TRBJ2-7	CASSDVGRSGYEQYF
TRBV9	TRBJ2-1	CASSVKAGAAYNEQFF
TRBV6-5	TRBJ2-2	CASSPGLAGAGELFF